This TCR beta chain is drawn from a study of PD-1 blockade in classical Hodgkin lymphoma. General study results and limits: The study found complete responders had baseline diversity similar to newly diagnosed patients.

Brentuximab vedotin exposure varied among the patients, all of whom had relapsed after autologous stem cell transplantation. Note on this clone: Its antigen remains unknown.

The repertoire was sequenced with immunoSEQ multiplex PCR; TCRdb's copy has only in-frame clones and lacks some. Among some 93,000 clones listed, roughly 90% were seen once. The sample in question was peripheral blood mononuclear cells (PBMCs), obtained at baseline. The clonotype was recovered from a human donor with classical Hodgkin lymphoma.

CDR3: CASSADRERSAFF. In DNA, the CDR3 is TGTGCCAGCAGTGCAGACAGGGAGAGGTCGGCTTTCTTT. The gene calls are TRBV6-1 and TRBJ1-1; 7 bases agree with TRBD1. The CDR3 length is 13 residues. CDR1 is MNHNS and CDR2 is SASEGT in the germline V gene. Germline trimming cut 4 bases from V and 11 bases from J; bases unmatched to any gene: 10.